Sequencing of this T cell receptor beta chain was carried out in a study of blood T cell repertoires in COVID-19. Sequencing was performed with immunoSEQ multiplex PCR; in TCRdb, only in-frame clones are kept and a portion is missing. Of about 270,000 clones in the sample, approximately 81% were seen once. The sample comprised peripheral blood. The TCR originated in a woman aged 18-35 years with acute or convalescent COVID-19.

CDR3 sequence reads: CASSVAPTGNEQYF. Written as DNA, the CDR3 is TGTGCCAGCAGCGTAGCGCCGACAGGGAACGAGCAGTACTTC. The rearrangement uses TRBV9 and TRBJ2-7; 7 positions match TRBD1. The J segment lost 5 bases and the V segment lost 0 bases, leaving 5 bases of the junction unmatched. This CDR3 comprises 14 residues. The germline V gene encodes CDR1 SGDLS and CDR2 YYNGEE.